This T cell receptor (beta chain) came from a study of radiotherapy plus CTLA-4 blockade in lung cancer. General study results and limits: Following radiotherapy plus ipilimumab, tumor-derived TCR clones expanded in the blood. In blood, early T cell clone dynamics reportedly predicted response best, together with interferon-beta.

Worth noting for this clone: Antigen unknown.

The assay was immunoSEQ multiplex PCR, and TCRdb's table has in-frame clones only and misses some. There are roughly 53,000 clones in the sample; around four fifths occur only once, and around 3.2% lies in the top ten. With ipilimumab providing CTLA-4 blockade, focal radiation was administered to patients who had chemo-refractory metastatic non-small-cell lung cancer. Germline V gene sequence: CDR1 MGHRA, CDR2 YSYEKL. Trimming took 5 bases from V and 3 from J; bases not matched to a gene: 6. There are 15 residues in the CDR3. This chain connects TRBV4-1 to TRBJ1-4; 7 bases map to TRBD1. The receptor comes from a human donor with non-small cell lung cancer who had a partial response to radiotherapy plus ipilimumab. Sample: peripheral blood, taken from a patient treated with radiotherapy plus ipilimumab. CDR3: CASSSRQGSNEKLFF. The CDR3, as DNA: TGCGCCAGCAGCAGCCGACAGGGCTCTAATGAAAAACTGTTTTTT.